This T cell receptor (beta chain) was sequenced in a study of OX40 agonist ivuxolimab in advanced cancers. The repertoire was sequenced with immunoSEQ multiplex PCR; TCRdb's copy has only in-frame clones and lacks some. The table lists just under 45,000 clones, less than 85% of them singletons, with less than 5% in the top ten. This clone was seen only a few times. This TCR derives from an adult with an advanced solid tumor such as melanoma, head and neck, liver or kidney cancer. This material consisted of CD4+ or CD8+ T cells sorted from blood, taken in a trial of the OX40 agonist ivuxolimab.

The CDR3 loop reads CASSQASFGVEKLFF. CDR3 sequence (DNA): TGTGCCAGCAGCCAGGCTTCCTTTGGTGTGGAAAAACTGTTTTTT. The V and J genes are TRBV25-1 and TRBJ1-4; D is unresolved. The length of the CDR3 is 15 residues. Germline lookup yields CDR1 MGHDK and CDR2 SYGVNS. V lost 6 bases and J 8 bases, leaving 19 bases between the germline ends.